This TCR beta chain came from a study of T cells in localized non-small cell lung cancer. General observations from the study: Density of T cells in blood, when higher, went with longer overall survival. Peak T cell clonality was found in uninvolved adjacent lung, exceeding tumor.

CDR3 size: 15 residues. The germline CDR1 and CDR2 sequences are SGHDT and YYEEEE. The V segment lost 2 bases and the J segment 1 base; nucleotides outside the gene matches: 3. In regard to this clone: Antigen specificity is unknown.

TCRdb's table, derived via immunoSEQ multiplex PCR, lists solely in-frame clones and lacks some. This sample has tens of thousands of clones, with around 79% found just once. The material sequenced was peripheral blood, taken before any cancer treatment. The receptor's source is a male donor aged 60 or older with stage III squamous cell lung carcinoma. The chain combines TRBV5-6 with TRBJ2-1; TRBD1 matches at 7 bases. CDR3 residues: CASSFRGQSYNEQFF. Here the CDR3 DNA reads TGTGCCAGCAGCTTTAGGGGACAGTCCTACAATGAGCAGTTCTTC.